Listed below are T cell receptor beta chains from one sample, sequenced in a study of cytomegalovirus exposure and HLA in healthy donors. Here immunoSEQ multiplex PCR was the method, and the copy in TCRdb shows in-frame clones only, minus some. The table records roughly 180,000 clones, 79% of them present only once. Sequenced sample: PBMCs. Source of these receptors: a girl aged 10 to 17 in good health and CMV-seropositive. The CDR3 runs from the conserved cysteine through the conserved F or W. D genes are given only for firm matches. Expanded clones are given a class, and other clones once, few, many or no size at all.

.,TRBV11-3,once,TRBJ2-2,TGTGCCAGCAGCTTAGTTATCACCGGGGAGCTGTTTTTT,CASSLVITGELFF
.,TRBV9,.,TRBJ2-3,TGTGCCAGCAGCGTAGGTCTCGGCGGTCCCACAGATACGCAGTATTTT,CASSVGLGGPTDTQYF
TRBD1,TRBV9,.,TRBJ2-3,TGTGCCAGCAGCAAAAGACAGGGAACAGATACGCAGTATTTT,CASSKRQGTDTQYF
.,TRBV19,.,TRBJ1-2,TGTGCCAGTAGTTGGAGGGATCTCGGCTACACCTTC,CASSWRDLGYTF
.,TRBV12-2,.,TRBJ2-7,TGTGCAAGTCGCTCGACAGGGTACGAGCAGTACTTC,CASRSTGYEQYF
.,TRBV18,.,TRBJ1-1,TGTGCCAGCTCACCCCTAGGTGAGGTGAACACTGAAGCTTTCTTT,CASSPLGEVNTEAFF
.,TRBV7-2,.,TRBJ1-1,TGTGCCAGCAGCTTACGACTCAGCACTTTTGAAGCTTTCTTT,CASSLRLSTFEAFF
.,TRBV7-2,.,TRBJ1-5,TGTGCCAGCAGCTTAGTTGCAGGTAGCAATCAGCCCCAGCATTTT,CASSLVAGSNQPQHF
TRBD2,TRBV10-2,.,TRBJ2-3,TGCGCCAGCAGGGGGACTAGCGGGGTTGCTTTTGATACGCAGTATTTT,CASRGTSGVAFDTQYF
TRBD1,TRBV27,.,TRBJ2-1,TGTGCCAGCAGTATGGGACAGGGGCTATACAATGAGCAGTTCTTC,CASSMGQGLYNEQFF
.,TRBV18,.,TRBJ2-2,TGTGCCAGCTCACCACCCGGGGGTAGAGACACCGGGGAGCTGTTTTTT,CASSPPGGRDTGELFF
.,TRBV11-3,.,TRBJ2-5,TGTGCCAGCAGCCCAGAGCCGGGTTGGCAAGAGACCCAGTACTTC,CASSPEPGWQETQYF
.,TRBV4-2,.,TRBJ2-5,TGTGCCAGCAGCCAAGCCCGGGACTCCCAAGAGACCCAGTACTTC,CASSQARDSQETQYF
.,TRBV7-9,once,TRBJ2-7,TGTGCCAGCAGCTTAGCGTTAGGAGCTTACGAGCAGTACTTC,CASSLALGAYEQYF
.,TRBV2,.,TRBJ1-5,TGTGCCAGCGACTCGTTCCCCCGTTCCGATCAGCCCCAGCATTTT,CASDSFPRSDQPQHF
.,TRBV5-6,.,TRBJ1-5,TGTGCCAGCAGCAACGGGGATGGGTGGGGGGGGTTGAGCAATCAGCCCCAGCATTTT,CASSNGDGWGGLSNQPQHF
TRBD1,TRBV30,.,TRBJ2-7,TGTGCCTGGACAGGGGGCGGTTACGAGCAGTACTTC,CAWTGGGYEQYF
.,TRBV6-1,.,TRBJ1-5,TGTGCCAGCAGTGAAGCGCGAAAAACTTATAGCAATCAGCCCCAGCATTTT,CASSEARKTYSNQPQHF
.,TRBV5-4,.,TRBJ2-5,TGTGCCAGCAGCTTTTCAGGGGTACAAGAGACCCAGTACTTC,CASSFSGVQETQYF
TRBD1,TRBV7-2,.,TRBJ1-4,TGTGCCAGCAGCCCTCCCGGGACAGCAGGGCCCGGGGAAAAACTGTTTTTT,CASSPPGTAGPGEKLFF
.,TRBV11-2,.,TRBJ1-5,TGTGCCAGCAGCATACCTATACGGCCCCAGCATTTT,CASSIPIRPQHF
TRBD1,TRBV2,.,TRBJ1-4,TGTGCCAGCGGCCGGGACAGAGCCGAAAAACTGTTTTTT,CASGRDRAEKLFF
TRBD1,TRBV9,.,TRBJ1-6,TGTGCCAGCAGCGTAGAGGGACAGCCTTTAAATTCACCCCTCCACTTT,CASSVEGQPLNSPLHF
.,TRBV6-1,.,TRBJ2-1,TGTGCCAGCAGGAAGCCTTCCGGGAATGAGCAGTTCTTC,CASRKPSGNEQFF
.,TRBV27,.,TRBJ2-7,TGTGCCAGCAGCTTTGACAGCCTTTCCTACGGGCAGTACTTC,CASSFDSLSYGQYF
TRBD1,TRBV5-8,.,TRBJ2-7,TGTGCCAGCAGTTCCCCCCCGGGACAGGGGGCGGGTGAGCAGTACTTC,CASSSPPGQGAGEQYF
.,TRBV6-6,few,TRBJ2-7,TGTGCCAGCAGCCGCGCGGCCTACGAGCAGTACTTC,CASSRAAYEQYF
TRBD2,TRBV7-9,.,TRBJ2-3,TGTGCCAGCAGCTCTCGGACTAGAAACCCTTCATCGATTGATACGCAGTATTTT,CASSSRTRNPSSIDTQYF
.,TRBV5-4,.,TRBJ1-1,TGTGCCAGCAGCTTGACAGGGCCGAACACTGAAGCTTTCTTT,CASSLTGPNTEAFF
TRBD1,TRBV4-3,few,TRBJ1-4,TGCGCCAGCAGCCAAGAGCAGGGGGCAGGTGAAAAACTGTTTTTT,CASSQEQGAGEKLFF
TRBD2,TRBV7-2,.,TRBJ2-2,TGTGCCAGCAGCTTGCGGGAGGGGACCGGGGAGCTGTTTTTT,CASSLREGTGELFF
TRBD1,TRBV11-2,.,TRBJ1-4,TGTGCCAGCAGCTTAGGGGACAGGGACAATGAAAAACTGTTTTTT,CASSLGDRDNEKLFF
TRBD1,TRBV30,.,TRBJ1-4,TGTGCCTGGAGCTTATCCAGGGGGCAAGGGGAAAAACTGTTTTTT,CAWSLSRGQGEKLFF